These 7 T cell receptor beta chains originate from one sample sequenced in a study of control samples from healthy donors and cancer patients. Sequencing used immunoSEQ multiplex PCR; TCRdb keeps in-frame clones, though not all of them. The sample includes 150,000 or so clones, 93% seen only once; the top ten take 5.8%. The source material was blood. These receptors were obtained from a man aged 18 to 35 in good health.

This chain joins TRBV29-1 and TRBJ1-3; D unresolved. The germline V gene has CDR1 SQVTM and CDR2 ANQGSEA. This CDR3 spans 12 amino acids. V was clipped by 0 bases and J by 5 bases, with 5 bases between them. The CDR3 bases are TGCAGCGTTGAAGAGCCCCGAAACACCATATATTTT. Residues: CSVEEPRNTIYF.

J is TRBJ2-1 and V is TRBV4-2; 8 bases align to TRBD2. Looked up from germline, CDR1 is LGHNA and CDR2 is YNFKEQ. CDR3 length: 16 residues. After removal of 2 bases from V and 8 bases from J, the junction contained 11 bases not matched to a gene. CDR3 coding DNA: TGTGCCAGCAGCCAATGGGGGACTAGTAGATTCTATGAGCAGTTCTTC. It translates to CASSQWGTSRFYEQFF.

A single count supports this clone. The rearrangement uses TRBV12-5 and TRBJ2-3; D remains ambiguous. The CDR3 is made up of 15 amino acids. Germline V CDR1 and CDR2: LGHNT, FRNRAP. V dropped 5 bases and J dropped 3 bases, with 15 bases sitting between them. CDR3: CASGIHWGQTDTQYF. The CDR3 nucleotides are TGTGCTAGTGGTATTCATTGGGGTCAGACAGATACGCAGTATTTT.

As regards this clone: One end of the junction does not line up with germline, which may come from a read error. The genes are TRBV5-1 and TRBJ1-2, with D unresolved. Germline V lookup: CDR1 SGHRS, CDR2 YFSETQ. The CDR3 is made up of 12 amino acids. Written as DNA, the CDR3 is TGCGCCAGCACCTTGGACCACTATGGCTACACCTTC. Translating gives CASTLDHYGYTF. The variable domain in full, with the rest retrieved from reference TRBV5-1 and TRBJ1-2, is KAGVTQTPRYLIKTRGQQVTLSCSPISGHRSVSWYQQTPGQGLQFLFEYFSETQRNKGNFPGRFSGRQFSNSRSEMNVSTLELGDSALYLCASTLDHYGYTFGSGTRLTVV.

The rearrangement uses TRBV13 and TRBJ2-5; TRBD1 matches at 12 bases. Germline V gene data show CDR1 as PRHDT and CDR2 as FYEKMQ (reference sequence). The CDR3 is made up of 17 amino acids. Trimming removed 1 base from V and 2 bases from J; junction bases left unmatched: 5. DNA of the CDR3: TGTGCCAGCAGCTTAGTATCGGGACAGGGGGCTCAAGAGACCCAGTACTTC. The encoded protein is CASSLVSGQGAQETQYF.

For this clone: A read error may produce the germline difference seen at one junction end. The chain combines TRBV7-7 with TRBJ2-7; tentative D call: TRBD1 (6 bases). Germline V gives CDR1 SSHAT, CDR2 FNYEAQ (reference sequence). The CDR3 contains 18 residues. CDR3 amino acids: CASSSPTGFIPAAYEQYF. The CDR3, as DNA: TGTGCTAGCAGCTCCCCGACAGGCTTTATACCTGCCGCTTACGAGCAGTACTTC.

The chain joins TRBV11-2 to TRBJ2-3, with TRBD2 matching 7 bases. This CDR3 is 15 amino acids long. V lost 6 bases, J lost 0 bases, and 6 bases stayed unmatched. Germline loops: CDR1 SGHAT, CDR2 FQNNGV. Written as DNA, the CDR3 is TGTGCCAGCAGACAAGCGGGGAGGAGCACAGATACGCAGTATTTT. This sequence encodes CASRQAGRSTDTQYF.